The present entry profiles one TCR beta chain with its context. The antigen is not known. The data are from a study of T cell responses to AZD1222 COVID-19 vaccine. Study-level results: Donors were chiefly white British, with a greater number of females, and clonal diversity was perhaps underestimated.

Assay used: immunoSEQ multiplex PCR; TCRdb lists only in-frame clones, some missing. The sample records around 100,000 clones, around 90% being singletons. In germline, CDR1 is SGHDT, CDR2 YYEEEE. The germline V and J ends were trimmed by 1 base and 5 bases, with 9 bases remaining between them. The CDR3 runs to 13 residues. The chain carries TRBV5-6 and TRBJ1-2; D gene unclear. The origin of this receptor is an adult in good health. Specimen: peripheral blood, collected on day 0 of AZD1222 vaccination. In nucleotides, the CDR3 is TGTGCCAGCAGCTTGTTGTCAGGTTATGGCTACACCTTC. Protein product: CASSLLSGYGYTF.